This T cell receptor beta chain came from a study of T cell repertoires in cytomegalovirus infection. Across the study: CMV infection together with matching HLA type was indicated by public TCR beta signatures. Findings and caveats of the study: Adding up the frequency of public TCR beta families identified people who carried CMV plus the relevant HLA. Predominance within the ex vivo response was attributable to HLA-C-restricted CMV-specific TCR beta clonotypes.

TCRdb re-derived calls from the reads in MiXCR, one entry per CDR3 protein. The sample has around 300,000 distinct CDR3 sequences, roughly a fifth seen once; the top ten hold roughly 19%. For this clonotype: Its antigen is not identified.

This TCR was sampled from a human donor in good health (CMV status not recorded). Some clones in this sample may be carry-over from other donors' samples. The source was cultured PBMCs, collected from culture after CMV antigen stimulation.

The CDR3 DNA follows: TGCAGTGCCTATGTTCGCAGGGCCGCGAGGGGCTACACCTTC. Translating it yields CSAYVRRAARGYTF. The chain carries TRBV20-1 and TRBJ1-2, with D possibly matching TRBD1 (5 bases). CDR1 and CDR2 from the germline V gene are DFQATT and SNEGSKA (reference sequence). The CDR3 extends over 14 amino acids. V shed 6 bases and J shed 8 bases, with 22 bases lying between them.